The 32 T cell receptor beta chains in this list originate from one sample, sequenced in a study of post-analysis software for immune sequencing data. Regarding the study as a whole: Five TRBV segments occurring more often in patients than controls included TRBV5-6, TRBV5-1 and TRBV20-1.

Built from TCR beta cDNA, the libraries had unique molecular identifiers in them. TCRdb independently ran MiXCR on the PCR reads; one entry per CDR3 protein. The sample lists approximately 730,000 distinct CDR3 sequences; about 27% were seen once. These receptors are not linked to any known antigen. The specimen was blood. These receptors were collected from a girl aged 10 to 17 with multiple sclerosis.

This clonotype was counted a few times. V is TRBV20-1 and J is TRBJ2-7; D is uncertain. The ends were cut back, 7 bases at V and 5 bases at J, with 27 bases in the middle. This CDR3 comprises 16 residues. Germline CDR1 and CDR2: DFQATT and SNEGSKA (reference sequence). This CDR3 reads CSVIPSGGDIQDEQYF. CDR3 in DNA: TGCAGTGTTATCCCTTCAGGTGGGGATATCCAGGACGAGCAGTACTTC.

The V call is TRBV20-1, the J call TRBJ2-3, with 11 bases that match TRBD2. J was trimmed by 4 bases and V by 5 bases; bases with no gene match: 5. Germline CDR1 is DFQATT and CDR2 is SNEGSKA (reference sequence). The CDR3 spans 14 residues. The CDR3, as DNA: TGCAGTGCTGGGACTAGCGGAGGCGCAGATACGCAGTATTTT. Protein sequence: CSAGTSGGADTQYF.

As regards this clonotype: Mismatch with germline at one junction end may stem from a read error. This rearrangement joins TRBV20-1 to TRBJ2-1, with D possibly being TRBD2 (6 bases). Germline CDR1 is DFQATT and CDR2 is SNEGSKA (reference sequence). The CDR3 loop spans 16 amino acids. The CDR3 region has the DNA TGCAGTGCTAGGCCCCACGGTAGCGGAACCTACAGTGAGCAGTTCTTC. Amino acid sequence: CSARPHGSGTYSEQFF.

The chain couples TRBV11-2 to TRBJ2-7, with no clear D. Trimming cost V 0 bases and J 3 bases, with 12 bases left between them. The germline CDR1 and CDR2 sequences are SGHAT and FQNNGV. The CDR3 sequence is 15 residues long. The CDR3 reads CASSLEPKANYEQYF. The CDR3 DNA reads TGTGCCAGCAGCTTAGAGCCTAAAGCAAACTACGAGCAGTACTTC.

This clonotype was detected a few times. The chain carries TRBV25-1 and TRBJ2-7; D not certain. This CDR3 is built from 12 residues. Trimming removed 3 bases from V and 3 bases from J, with 6 bases in between. Germline CDR1 MGHDK, CDR2 SYGVNS. The CDR3 spells CASSDSLYEQYF. For the CDR3, the DNA is TGTGCCAGCAGTGATTCCCTCTACGAGCAGTACTTC.

This sequence joins TRBV5-1 and TRBJ2-1; D tentatively fits TRBD1 or TRBD2 (6 bases each). V lost 3 bases and J lost 2, with 12 bases in between. The germline V gene encodes CDR1 SGHRS and CDR2 YFSETQ. CDR3 length: 15 residues. The CDR3 loop is CASSSNGGPYNEQFF. CDR3 coding DNA: TGCGCCAGCAGCTCAAATGGGGGGCCCTACAATGAGCAGTTCTTC.

The chain recombines TRBV29-1 with TRBJ2-5; D is undetermined. Judging by the DNA end, TRBJ2-7 fits better; the J call may be wrong. The CDR3 consists of 13 residues. From germline, CDR1 is SQVTM and CDR2 ANQGSEA. The CDR3 coding sequence is TGCAGCGTGCCTTCCGAATCTCCCTACGAGCAGTACTTC. This encodes CSVPSESPYEQYF.

V gene TRBV12-3 or TRBV12-4 combines with J gene TRBJ1-6; D unresolved. V was pared by 5 bases and J by 6 bases, with 11 bases between. This CDR3 is 14 amino acids long. This CDR3 is CASSPGIRNSPLHF. The CDR3 DNA is TGTGCCAGCAGTCCCGGGATCCGTAATTCACCCCTCCACTTT.

Worth noting for this clonotype: This likely comes from a read error, as the CDR3 has no conserved phenylalanine or tryptophan at its end. The gene calls are TRBV29-1 and TRBJ2-1; D gene unclear. This CDR3 contains 12 residues. Between the trimmed V and J ends, which lost 4 bases and 7 bases, there was a span of 11 bases. The germline V gene encodes CDR1 SQVTM and CDR2 ANQGSEA. CDR3 nucleotide sequence: TGCAGCGTTGGAAAAAGACCAAATGAGCAGTTCCTC. Translation gives CSVGKRPNEQFL.

This clonotype was picked up a small number of times. The chain employs TRBV11-2 and TRBJ2-7; 9 bases agree with TRBD2. The CDR3 contains 13 residues. Trimming at V came to 5 bases and at J to 6 bases, leaving 5 bases not matched to a gene. From germline, CDR1 is SGHAT and CDR2 FQNNGV. The CDR3 protein is CASSRAGGLEQYF. For the CDR3, the DNA is TGTGCCAGCAGCCGAGCGGGAGGTCTCGAGCAGTACTTC.

The CDR3 DNA follows: TGTGCTAGTGGTTTTGGCGGGGCCGGATTCAATGAGCAGTTCTTC. The encoded protein is CASGFGGAGFNEQFF. V is TRBV12-5 and J is TRBJ2-1, with D maybe TRBD2 (6 bases). From germline, CDR1 is LGHNT and CDR2 FRNRAP. The CDR3 spans 15 residues. The V and J ends lost 3 bases and 6 bases respectively, with 15 bases between them.

This chain joins TRBV20-1 and TRBJ2-6; D is unclear. This CDR3 contains 14 residues. CDR1 and CDR2 from the germline V gene are DFQATT and SNEGSKA (reference sequence). V was clipped by 1 base and J by 0 bases, with 4 bases between them. CDR3 residues: CSARGPSGANVLTF. For the CDR3, the DNA is TGCAGTGCTAGAGGGCCCTCTGGGGCCAACGTCCTGACTTTC.

The chain joins TRBV3-1 to TRBJ2-7; 8 bases agree with TRBD1. The CDR3 contains 15 residues. Germline V lookup: CDR1 LGHDT, CDR2 YNNKEL (reference sequence). The ends lost 5 bases at V and 2 bases at J; junction bases unmatched: 8. CDR3 nucleotide sequence: TGTGCCAGCAGCTTCGGACAGGGACCTCCCTACGAGCAGTACTTC. Its translation is CASSFGQGPPYEQYF.

The chain uses TRBV3-1 and TRBJ2-7, with D possibly matching TRBD1 (6 bases). Between the trimmed V and J ends, which lost 4 bases and 5 bases, there was a span of 9 bases. The CDR3 sequence is 12 residues long. CDR1 is LGHDT, CDR2 YNNKEL, per germline (reference sequence). The CDR3 DNA follows: TGTGCCAGCAGCCGCGAGGGGGACGAGCAGTACTTC. Amino acid sequence: CASSREGDEQYF.

Many counts were recorded for this clonotype. V and J are TRBV29-1 and TRBJ2-7; D possibly corresponds to TRBD1 (6 bases). Germline assignment: CDR1 SQVTM and CDR2 ANQGSEA. The CDR3 runs 12 residues. Trimming left V 6 bases short and J 2 bases short, with 11 bases between. The CDR3 spells CSVQTGPYEQYF. The CDR3 nucleotides read TGCAGCGTACAGACAGGTCCCTACGAGCAGTACTTC.

The chain uses TRBV10-3 and TRBJ2-1, with 10 bases that match TRBD2. The CDR3 extends over 15 amino acids. V shed 6 bases and J 10 bases; nucleotides not matched to a gene: 12. Germline loops: CDR1 ENHRY, CDR2 SYGVKD. The CDR3 DNA reads TGTGCCATCAGAGATAGCGGGGGGCCACGCAAGGAGCAGTTCTTC. Its protein product is CAIRDSGGPRKEQFF.

This clonotype was recorded many times. The rearrangement links TRBV29-1 to TRBJ2-1; D not resolved. CDR1 is SQVTM, CDR2 ANQGSEA, per germline. The germline V and J ends were trimmed by 7 bases and 7 bases, with 20 bases remaining between them. The CDR3 runs to 14 residues. In DNA form, the CDR3 reads TGCAGCGCAAAAATTAAGTCTCTGGGGAATGAGCAGTTCTTC. Its protein product is CSAKIKSLGNEQFF.

The CDR3 nucleotides are TGTGCCAGCAGCCAGGGGACAGGTTACCAAGAGACCCAGTACTTC. The encoded protein is CASSQGTGYQETQYF. The chain is built from TRBV11-2 and TRBJ2-5, with 8 bases identical to TRBD1. The CDR3 has 15 amino acids. The V gene's germline CDR1 is SGHAT and CDR2 FQNNGV. With 5 bases clipped from V and 0 bases from J, the junction kept 5 bases outside the gene matches.

The CDR3 nucleotides read TGTGCCAGCAGGAAAGAGCGGAGCTCCTACAATGAGCAGTTCTTC. Translated, it gives CASRKERSSYNEQFF. The rearrangement uses TRBV7-2 and TRBJ2-1; TRBD2 might be the D (5 bases). The CDR3 covers 15 residues. Trimming removed 6 bases from V and 0 bases from J, with 12 bases in between. The germline V gene encodes CDR1 SGHTA and CDR2 FQGNSA.

The chain carries TRBV9 and TRBJ2-5; possible D gene TRBD2, 5 bases. Trimming shortened V by 2 bases and J by 5 bases, and 13 bases separated the two germline ends. Germline V gives CDR1 SGDLS, CDR2 YYNGEE. The CDR3 is 14 residues long. Here the CDR3 DNA reads TGTGCCAGCAGCGTCCGGGGTAGTTCGGAGACCCAGTACTTC. Amino acids: CASSVRGSSETQYF.

V gene TRBV7-9 combines with J gene TRBJ1-2; D is undetermined. V shed 0 bases and J shed 9 bases, with 11 bases lying between them. Germline CDR1 reads SEHNR; CDR2 reads FQNEAQ (reference sequence). This CDR3 is built from 13 residues. In DNA form, the CDR3 reads TGTGCCAGCAGCTTAGCGCCTGGTTGGAGCTACACCTTC. This gives the protein CASSLAPGWSYTF.

This clonotype was counted only a few times. The rearrangement links TRBV7-2 to TRBJ2-7; D is possibly TRBD1 or TRBD2 (5 bases each). Germline V gene data show CDR1 as SGHTA and CDR2 as FQGNSA. The CDR3 length is 15 residues. V was shortened by 5 bases and J by 2 bases, with 16 bases between the two germline ends. This CDR3 reads CASSPRVQGPYEQYF. The DNA for the CDR3 is TGTGCCAGCAGCCCCCGGGTGCAGGGACCCTACGAGCAGTACTTC.

This clonotype was seen more than once but under ten times. The CDR3 here is CSAIGQTYQPQHF. The CDR3 bases are TGCAGTGCTATTGGACAGACTTATCAGCCCCAGCATTTT. This chain joins TRBV20-1 and TRBJ1-5; D perhaps matches TRBD1 (6 bases). The CDR3 consists of 13 residues. CDR1 is DFQATT, CDR2 SNEGSKA, per germline (reference sequence). The ends were cut back, 4 bases at V and 5 bases at J, with 12 bases in the middle.

A note on this clonotype: Given a much more abundant clone one base away, this may be a read error. The genes are TRBV7-9 and TRBJ2-3; D is ambiguous. Trimming removed 4 bases from V and 5 bases from J, with 10 bases in between. This CDR3 contains 13 residues. Germline loops: CDR1 SEHNR, CDR2 FQNEAQ (reference sequence). Here the CDR3 reads CASSSGRRDTQYF. As DNA, the CDR3 is TGTGCCAGCAGCTCAGGACGGAGAGATACGCAGTATTTT.

This clonotype has ten or more counts. This sequence joins TRBV6-5 and TRBJ1-2; D perhaps matches TRBD1 (6 bases). The V end lost 4 bases, the J end lost 2 bases, and 8 bases lay between the germline ends. The CDR3 totals 13 residues. Germline V lookup: CDR1 MNHEY, CDR2 SVGAGI. The CDR3 DNA reads as TGTGCCAGCAGTTGGGGGACAAACTATGGCTACACCTTC. It specifies CASSWGTNYGYTF.

The rearrangement links TRBV29-1 to TRBJ2-3; TRBD1 matches at 9 bases. With 8 bases clipped from V and 4 bases from J, the junction kept 4 bases outside the gene matches. This CDR3 region has 12 residues. Germline CDR1 SQVTM, CDR2 ANQGSEA. CDR3 bases: TGCAGCACAGGACAGGGGTCAGATACGCAGTATTTT. Encoded protein: CSTGQGSDTQYF.

V and J are TRBV15 and TRBJ2-2, with 7 bases aligning to TRBD1. Germline lookup yields CDR1 LNHNV and CDR2 YYDKDF (reference sequence). The CDR3 runs to 14 residues. Trimming cost V 5 bases and J 7 bases; bases outside gene matches: 7. CDR3 coding DNA: TGTGCCACCAGCGTACACAGGGGAATCGGGGAGCTGTTTTTT. Its translation is CATSVHRGIGELFF.

This clonotype has more than one count but fewer than ten. The V gene is TRBV5-1, the J gene TRBJ2-3, with 9 positions matching TRBD1. CDR3 length: 16 amino acids. The V and J ends lost 2 bases and 4 bases, in that order; junction bases with no gene match: 8. Germline CDR1 is SGHRS and CDR2 is YFSETQ. The chain's CDR3 is CASSFKGTGRSDTQYF. CDR3 DNA sequence: TGCGCCAGCAGCTTTAAAGGGACAGGGCGATCAGATACGCAGTATTTT.

The chain carries TRBV7-9 and TRBJ2-3, with 7 bases identical to TRBD2. V lost 0 bases to trimming and J lost 3 bases; unmatched junction nucleotides: 6. The length of the CDR3 is 16 residues. Looked up from germline, CDR1 is SEHNR and CDR2 is FQNEAQ (reference sequence). The CDR3 reads CASSLAKRGGTDTQYF. CDR3 nucleotides: TGTGCCAGCAGCTTAGCGAAGCGGGGTGGTACAGATACGCAGTATTTT.

The chain combines TRBV7-2 with TRBJ1-6; the D gene is possibly TRBD1 (5 bases). Germline CDR1 reads SGHTA; CDR2 reads FQGNSA. V was clipped by 1 base and J by 3 bases, with 7 bases between them. This CDR3 comprises 15 residues. The CDR3 region is CASSLGQLYNSPLHF. The CDR3 DNA follows: TGTGCCAGCAGCTTAGGACAGCTCTATAATTCACCCCTCCACTTT.

There are many counts of this clonotype. This rearrangement joins TRBV12-3 or TRBV12-4 to TRBJ1-5; D ambiguous. V shed 2 bases and J shed 0 bases, with 8 bases lying between them. The CDR3 totals 15 residues. The CDR3 spells CASSLRQNSNQPQHF. For the CDR3, the DNA is TGTGCCAGCAGTTTACGACAAAATAGCAATCAGCCCCAGCATTTT.

V and J are TRBV15 and TRBJ2-5, with 10 bases fitting TRBD2. The closer fit of TRBJ2-7 to the DNA end suggests the J call may be wrong. Germline V gene lookup returns CDR1 LNHNV and CDR2 YYDKDF (reference sequence). The CDR3 sequence is 16 residues long. The CDR3 loop is CATSRDQAGGLYEQYF. The CDR3 region has the DNA TGTGCCACCAGCAGAGATCAAGCGGGGGGGCTTTACGAGCAGTACTTC.